Presented here are 29 T cell receptor beta chains from one specimen sequenced in a study of T cells in women clearing cervical HPV infection. This table comes from immunoSEQ multiplex PCR, and its TCRdb copy is limited to in-frame clones, with some not included. This sample's clone table lists about 22,000 clones. Source material: blood buffy coat. The receptors stem from a woman aged 18-70 years with a cervical HPV16 infection that either progressed to CIN3+ or cleared (not recorded which).

Concerning this clone: The DNA ends 3 residues before the CDR3 does, and the rest of the CDR3 is filled in from the germline J gene. The V and J genes are TRBV20-1 and TRBJ2-7; 10 bases are shared with TRBD1. The V and J ends lost 3 bases and 4 bases, in that order; junction bases with no gene match: 9. The CDR3 covers 15 residues. Germline CDR1 and CDR2: DFQATT and SNEGSKA (reference sequence). CDR3 bases read: TGCAGTGCTAGGGGACCCGGGACAGGGGTATACGAG. Residues: CSARGPGTGVYE. The entire CDR3 sequence reads CSARGPGTGVYEQYF.

Comment on this clone: The read finishes 3 residues shy of the CDR3 end, and the germline J gene is used to complete it. The chain uses TRBV19 and TRBJ2-1, with 8 bases lining up with TRBD1. CDR3 length: 14 residues. The V and J ends lost 6 bases and 2 bases, in that order; junction bases with no gene match: 3. Germline CDR1 reads LNHDA; CDR2 reads SQIVND (reference sequence). CDR3 DNA, as far as it was read: TGTGCCAGTAGGCCGGGACAGGCCTACAATGAG. Its translation is CASRPGQAYNE. The whole CDR3 region reads CASRPGQAYNEQFF.

Of note for this clone: The read halts 3 residues ahead of the CDR3 end, with the missing end drawn from the germline J gene. The J gene is TRBJ2-1, the V gene TRBV29-1; D possibly corresponds to TRBD2 (6 bases). CDR1 and CDR2 (germline): SQVTM, ANQGSEA. This CDR3 comprises 12 residues. V was clipped by 6 bases and J by 5 bases, with 11 bases between them. CDR3 bases read: TGCAGCGTCCGGACTAACGACAATGAG. Amino acids: CSVRTNDNE. The whole CDR3 is CSVRTNDNEQFF.

The sequenced CDR3 bases are TGTGCCAGCAGCCGTCTCACAGGGATCGATGAAAAA. This translates into CASSRLTGIDEK. The full CDR3 reads CASSRLTGIDEKLFF. This chain connects TRBV7-2 to TRBJ1-4; the D gene is possibly TRBD1 (6 bases). The CDR3 extends 3 residues past the end of the read, so its final part is completed from the germline J gene. V dropped 5 bases and J dropped 6 bases, with 16 bases sitting between them. The CDR3 has 15 residues. Germline V CDR1 and CDR2: SGHTA, FQGNSA.

Comment on this clone: The CDR3 is cut off 3 residues early in the read; its end comes from the germline J gene. The rearrangement joins TRBV9 to TRBJ2-5; tentative D call: TRBD1 (5 bases). Trimming cost V 0 bases and J 5 bases, with 14 bases left between them. This CDR3 region has 15 residues. From germline, CDR1 is SGDLS and CDR2 YYNGEE. The sequenced CDR3 bases are TGTGCCAGCAGCGTAGCTCCGACAGATTTGGAGACC. It encodes CASSVAPTDLET. The full CDR3 reads CASSVAPTDLETQYF.

About this clone itself: Read data end 3 residues before the CDR3 end; the end is taken from the germline J gene. This chain uses TRBV18 with TRBJ2-2; 8 bases map to TRBD1. Germline V gene lookup returns CDR1 KGHSH and CDR2 LQKENI. The CDR3 extends over 15 amino acids. The junction had 6 bases not matched to a gene; V was cut back by 3 bases and J by 6 bases. The CDR3 spells CASSPGTGAPGELFF. Incomplete CDR3 DNA: TGTGCCAGCTCACCCGGGACAGGAGCTCCCGGGGAG.

The covered CDR3 bases are TGTGCCAGCAGCTTGTCTCCAGAAAACTATGGC. This sequence encodes CASSLSPENYG. The full CDR3 protein is CASSLSPENYGYTF. The chain couples TRBV5-6 to TRBJ1-2; D gene ambiguous. The sequence runs out 3 residues before the end of the CDR3; the remainder is reconstructed from the germline J gene. Germline lookup yields CDR1 SGHDT and CDR2 YYEEEE. Trimming cost V 1 base and J 2 bases, with 9 bases left between them. The CDR3 has 14 residues.

The CDR3 here is CASSIGLAGETQYF. CDR3 DNA (partial): TGTGCCAGCTCCATCGGTCTAGCCGGAGAGACC. The J gene is TRBJ2-5, the V gene TRBV18; TRBD2 is a possible D gene (5 bases). The CDR3 is cut off 3 residues early in the read; its end comes from the germline J gene. CDR3 length equals 14 residues. The germline V and J ends were trimmed by 6 bases and 4 bases, with 15 bases remaining between them. Germline CDR1 and CDR2: KGHSH and LQKENI.

On this clone itself: The read stops 3 residues short of the end of the CDR3; the missing end is completed from the germline J gene. The rearrangement uses TRBV18 and TRBJ2-7; 7 nucleotides agree with TRBD1. V shed 3 bases and J 0 bases; nucleotides not matched to a gene: 8. The CDR3 sequence is 16 residues long. Germline V CDR1 and CDR2: KGHSH, LQKENI. CDR3 amino acids: CASSPRVAGGSYEQYF. Partial CDR3 DNA: TGTGCCAGCTCACCCAGAGTCGCAGGGGGCTCCTACGAG.

In regard to this clone: Read data end 3 residues before the CDR3 end; the end is taken from the germline J gene. The chain combines TRBV18 with TRBJ1-5; 8 bases map to TRBD1. The CDR3 is made up of 14 amino acids. The germline V gene encodes CDR1 KGHSH and CDR2 LQKENI. J was trimmed by 5 bases and V by 6 bases; bases with no gene match: 6. This CDR3 is CASSAGTGDQPQHF. CDR3 DNA, as far as it was read: TGTGCCAGCTCCGCCGGGACAGGAGATCAGCCC.

Remarks on this clone: Coverage ceases 3 residues before the CDR3 finishes, and the germline J gene fills in the end. This rearrangement joins TRBV19 to TRBJ1-5, with D possibly matching TRBD1 (6 bases). V gave up 8 bases and J gave up 7 bases, with 15 bases separating them. Germline V gives CDR1 LNHDA, CDR2 SQIVND (reference sequence). The CDR3 runs 13 residues. CDR3 DNA, as far as it was read: TGTGCCAGTGGGAAGGGGGATTGGCAGCCC. Translation gives CASGKGDWQP. The CDR3, in full, reads CASGKGDWQPQHF.

As for this clone: The read finishes 3 residues shy of the CDR3 end, and the germline J gene is used to complete it. V and J are TRBV30 and TRBJ1-5; a weak D match, TRBD1 (6 bases). Trimming cost V 0 bases and J 5 bases, with 14 bases left between them. The CDR3 extends over 15 amino acids. Germline loops: CDR1 GTSNPN, CDR2 SVGIG (reference sequence). CDR3 bases read: TGTGCCTGGAGTGTACGAACAGGGAGAGATCAGCCC. Translating gives CAWSVRTGRDQP. The full-length CDR3 reads as CAWSVRTGRDQPQHF.

Details on this clone: The CDR3 end falls 3 residues outside the read, so it is completed with the germline J gene. The V gene is TRBV2, the J gene TRBJ1-5; D is possibly TRBD1 (5 bases). Germline CDR1 is SNHLY and CDR2 is FYNNEI. V was shortened by 5 bases and J by 5 bases, with 16 bases between the two germline ends. CDR3 length: 15 residues. The CDR3 DNA, read in part, is TGTGCCAGCAGTCCCGGTGGGGGGATTCATCAGCCC. It translates to CASSPGGGIHQP. The complete CDR3 reads CASSPGGGIHQPQHF.

Worth noting for this clone: The observed sequence ends 3 residues before the CDR3 terminus, with the missing tail filled in from the germline J gene. This chain joins TRBV20-1 and TRBJ2-7; TRBD2 matches at 7 bases. Looked up from germline, CDR1 is DFQATT and CDR2 is SNEGSKA (reference sequence). This CDR3 spans 15 amino acids. With V trimmed by 0 bases and J by 2 bases, 7 bases remained unmatched. CDR3 sequence reads: CSARDMLAVTYEQYF. The sequenced part of the CDR3 DNA is TGCAGTGCTAGAGATATGCTAGCGGTAACCTACGAG.

On this clone itself: The read terminates 3 residues ahead of where the CDR3 ends, so the germline J gene completes it. The chain combines TRBV5-1 with TRBJ2-3; 7 positions agree with TRBD1. Germline V gene lookup returns CDR1 SGHRS and CDR2 YFSETQ. Trimming took 4 bases from V and 0 from J; bases not matched to a gene: 2. The CDR3 runs 14 residues. The part of the CDR3 DNA that was read is TGCGCCAGCAGCGAGACAGGGAGCACAGATACG. Translated: CASSETGSTDT. The whole CDR3 protein is CASSETGSTDTQYF.

With respect to this clone: The CDR3 end lies 3 residues beyond the end of the read and is filled in from the germline J gene. The J gene is TRBJ2-7, the V gene TRBV5-6; 7 bases are shared with TRBD2. Germline CDR1 and CDR2: SGHDT and YYEEEE. Trimming cost V 4 bases and J 2 bases; bases outside gene matches: 6. The CDR3 is 14 residues long. Incomplete CDR3 DNA: TGTGCCAGCAGCCCGGGGGGAGGGACCTACGAG. Residues: CASSPGGGTYE. The entire CDR3 protein is CASSPGGGTYEQYF.

Notes on this clone: The CDR3 extends 3 residues past the end of the read, so its final part is completed from the germline J gene. The chain carries TRBV20-1 and TRBJ2-5; D is perhaps TRBD2 (6 bases). CDR1 and CDR2 (germline): DFQATT, SNEGSKA (reference sequence). CDR3 size: 14 residues. V shed 0 bases and J shed 1 base, with 9 bases lying between them. This CDR3 reads CSARDRDSQETQYF. The sequenced CDR3 bases are TGCAGTGCTAGAGACCGGGACTCCCAAGAGACC.

Comment on this clone: Sequencing ends 3 residues short of the CDR3 end; the germline J gene provides the rest. The genes are TRBV20-1 and TRBJ1-5; weak D call: TRBD1 (5 bases). Trimming shortened V by 0 bases and J by 3 bases, and 15 bases separated the two germline ends. The CDR3 has 16 residues. Germline loops: CDR1 DFQATT, CDR2 SNEGSKA (reference sequence). Incomplete CDR3 DNA: TGCAGTGCTAGAGATCGGTCCAGGGCGAACAATCAGCCC. It specifies CSARDRSRANNQP. The CDR3 as a whole reads CSARDRSRANNQPQHF.

Concerning this clone itself: The sequence runs out 3 residues before the end of the CDR3; the remainder is reconstructed from the germline J gene. V usage is TRBV9 and J usage is TRBJ2-2; 9 nucleotides line up with TRBD1. The CDR3 totals 17 residues. The V segment lost 0 bases and the J segment 5 bases; nucleotides outside the gene matches: 8. Germline CDR1 and CDR2: SGDLS and YYNGEE. The CDR3 DNA, read in part, is TGTGCCAGCAGCGTAGCTTTACAGGGGGCGGTGACCGGGGAG. This sequence encodes CASSVALQGAVTGE. The CDR3 in its entirety is CASSVALQGAVTGELFF.

With respect to this clone: Read coverage stops 3 residues before the CDR3 terminus; the germline J gene supplies the remainder. The chain uses TRBV20-1 and TRBJ2-1; 8 positions agree with TRBD2. The CDR3 is 15 residues long. CDR1 DFQATT and CDR2 SNEGSKA come from the germline V gene (reference sequence). V was clipped by 3 bases and J by 7 bases; unmatched bases: 11. The CDR3 bases that were read are TGCAGTGCTAGTCCGTATAGCGGGAACTTTAATGAG. As protein: CSASPYSGNFNE. The whole CDR3 sequence reads CSASPYSGNFNEQFF.

The sequenced part of the CDR3 DNA is TGTGCCAGCAGTCGGGGTGGGAGGCGCACCGGGGAG. Protein sequence: CASSRGGRRTGE. The complete CDR3 protein is CASSRGGRRTGELFF. The J gene is TRBJ2-2, the V gene TRBV7-8; D perhaps matches TRBD2 (6 bases). The missing CDR3 end, 3 residues past where the read stops, is filled in from the germline J gene. The CDR3 length is 15 residues. The V end lost 6 bases, the J end lost 4 bases, and 15 bases lay between the germline ends. The germline V gene has CDR1 SGHVS and CDR2 FQNEAQ.

With respect to this clone: The read is 3 residues too short to cover the CDR3 end, so that end is filled in from the germline J gene. The gene calls are TRBV20-1 and TRBJ2-5, with D unresolved. Germline CDR1 DFQATT, CDR2 SNEGSKA (reference sequence). Deletions cut 4 bases from V and 2 bases from J, with 14 bases between. This CDR3 contains 14 residues. CDR3 protein: CSAKPPRAQETQYF. The CDR3 DNA, read in part, is TGCAGTGCTAAACCCCCACGAGCACAAGAGACC.

As for this clone: Read coverage stops 3 residues before the CDR3 terminus; the germline J gene supplies the remainder. The rearrangement joins TRBV20-1 to TRBJ2-5; 9 nucleotides match TRBD1. The CDR3 is 15 amino acids. Germline CDR1 DFQATT, CDR2 SNEGSKA (reference sequence). V lost 5 bases and J lost 2; bases outside the gene matches: 9. CDR3 DNA, as far as it was read: TGCAGTGCTTCGGGGGACAGGGAAAAACAAGAGACC. This sequence encodes CSASGDREKQET. Given in full, the CDR3 is CSASGDREKQETQYF.

Comment on this clone: The read is 3 residues too short to cover the CDR3 end, so that end is filled in from the germline J gene. J is TRBJ1-2 and V is TRBV9; D may be TRBD1 (5 bases). Germline lookup yields CDR1 SGDLS and CDR2 YYNGEE. V was pared by 0 bases and J by 7 bases, with 13 bases between. This CDR3 has 14 residues. The part of the CDR3 DNA that was read is TGTGCCAGCAGCGTAGTTAAAGGGGCTGGTGGC. Translating it yields CASSVVKGAGG. The CDR3 reads in full as CASSVVKGAGGYTF.

About this clone: The CDR3 is cut off 3 residues early in the read; its end comes from the germline J gene. The chain links TRBV7-9 to TRBJ1-1; 7 positions agree with TRBD1. Germline CDR1 SEHNR, CDR2 FQNEAQ (reference sequence). This CDR3 is 15 amino acids long. V dropped 8 bases and J dropped 0; count of bases not matched to a gene: 9. The sequenced CDR3 bases are TGTGCCAGCGTGCAGGGACAGCCGGTGAACACTGAA. Its translation: CASVQGQPVNTE. The entire CDR3 is CASVQGQPVNTEAFF. Complete variable domain (other parts from reference TRBV7-9 and TRBJ1-1): DTGVSQNPRHKITKRGQNVTFRCDPISEHNRLYWYRQTLGQGPEFLTYFQNEAQLEKSRLLSDRFSAERPKGSFSTLEIQRTEQGDSAMYLCASVQGQPVNTEAFFGQGTRLTVV.

Remarks on this clone: Sequencing ends 3 residues short of the CDR3 end; the germline J gene provides the rest. V gene TRBV30 combines with J gene TRBJ1-6; no clear D. Trimming took off 2 bases at V and 10 bases at J, with 15 bases between the two ends. The CDR3 contains 14 residues. Germline-derived CDR1 and CDR2 are GTSNPN and SVGIG (reference sequence). CDR3 loop: CAWSTPGLSSPLHF. CDR3 DNA, as far as it was read: TGTGCCTGGAGTACCCCAGGTTTATCCTCACCC. Based on the CDR3 plus reference TRBV30 and TRBJ1-6, the full variable domain is SQTIHQWPATLVQPVGSPLSLECTVEGTSNPNLYWYRQAAGRGLQLLFYSVGIGQISSEVPQNLSASRPQDRQFILSSKKLLLSDSGFYLCAWSTPGLSSPLHFGNGTRLTVT.

As for this clone: The germline gene is not matched at one end of the junction; a read error may be the cause. The missing CDR3 end, 3 residues past where the read stops, is filled in from the germline J gene. This chain links TRBV4-2 with TRBJ2-7; possibly TRBD2 for D (6 bases). Looked up from germline, CDR1 is LGHNA and CDR2 is YNFKEQ. The CDR3 sequence is 15 residues long. CDR3: CASRGSDASSYEQYF. The DNA read from the CDR3 is TGCGCCAGCCGGGGGTCGGACGCCAGCTCCTACGAG.

Notes on this clone: The sequence runs out 3 residues before the end of the CDR3; the remainder is reconstructed from the germline J gene. This rearrangement joins TRBV2 to TRBJ2-1; 9 positions agree with TRBD2. Germline CDR1 and CDR2: SNHLY and FYNNEI. This CDR3 region has 18 residues. J was trimmed by 0 bases and V by 3 bases; bases with no gene match: 9. CDR3 DNA (partial): TGTGCCAGCAGTGATTCTAGCGGGACAAAGGGCTCCTACAATGAG. Translating gives CASSDSSGTKGSYNE. The whole CDR3 is CASSDSSGTKGSYNEQFF.

As to this clone: At one boundary the junction diverges from the germline segment, which might be a read error. Sequencing ends 3 residues short of the CDR3 end; the germline J gene provides the rest. Distinct nucleotide sequences in the sample also encode this CDR3. The chain carries TRBV18 and TRBJ1-3; maybe TRBD1 (5 bases). CDR1 KGHSH and CDR2 LQKENI come from the germline V gene. This CDR3 region has 15 residues. CDR3 DNA (partial): TGTGCCAGCTCATCCTCGACAGATCCGGGAAACACT. It yields the protein CASSSSTDPGNT. The complete CDR3 reads CASSSSTDPGNTIYF. The variable domain in full, completed from reference TRBV18 and TRBJ1-3, reads NAGVMQNPRHLVRRRGQEARLRCSPMKGHSHVYWYRQLPEEGLKFMVYLQKENIIDESGMPKERFSAEFPKEGPSILRIQQVVRGDSAAYFCASSSSTDPGNTIYFGEGSWLTVV.